This T cell receptor beta chain derives from a study of blood T cell repertoires in COVID-19. Germline V lookup: CDR1 LNHDA, CDR2 SQIVND (reference sequence). The CDR3 contains 15 residues. Unmatched junction bases numbered 9, after V lost 6 bases and J lost 8 bases. Data came from immunoSEQ multiplex PCR; TCRdb stores just in-frame clones and leaves some out. The profile shows 60,000 to 70,000 clones, roughly 84% of them singletons. The table lists this clone with a count of one. The source is a man aged 45-65 years with active COVID-19. Sequenced sample: peripheral blood. The chain recombines TRBV19 with TRBJ2-3, with TRBD2 matching 12 bases. This chain's CDR3 is CASRTSSGGAGTQYF. The CDR3, as DNA: TGTGCCAGTAGAACTTCTAGCGGGGGGGCCGGTACGCAGTATTTT.